The subject of this entry is one T cell receptor (beta chain). No antigen is known for it. The junction departs from the called germline gene at one end, perhaps through a read error. The data were taken from a study of T cells in Graves' hyperthyroidism and ophthalmopathy. Findings of the study overall: Ophthalmopathy, which appeared later, was predicted by the model a median roughly 6.4 months before onset. Within blood appeared most thyroid clonotypes that had expanded above 0.001.

Ophthalmopathy cases scored 3 or more on the Clinical Activity Score and 4 or more on NOSPECS grade, with duration below 3 months. Authors of the study amplified TCR beta CDR3 regions from RNA transcripts. Initially, a first-round RT-PCR of the TCR CDR3 employed the HTBI primer set. A single record per CDR3 protein comes from TCRdb applying MiXCR to the multiplex PCR reads. The repertoire holds roughly 520,000 distinct CDR3 sequences, with roughly 24% as singletons. Germline V lookup: CDR1 MNHEY, CDR2 SMNVEV (reference sequence). CDR3 length: 13 residues. The receptor was isolated from a woman between 25 and 40 years old with Graves' ophthalmopathy. The sequencing input was blood. The chain recombines TRBV27 with TRBJ2-5; tentatively, D is TRBD1 (6 bases). The CDR3 protein is CVSSLSIGGTQYF. DNA for the CDR3: TGTGTCAGCAGTTTATCGATAGGGGGTACCCAGTACTTC.